This TCR beta chain was sequenced during a study of T cells in Graves' hyperthyroidism and ophthalmopathy. Regions amplified from RNA transcripts were the TCR beta CDR3 regions. First-round RT-PCR targeting the TCR CDR3 was performed with the HTBI primer set. TCRdb ran MiXCR on the multiplex PCR reads and lists one entry per CDR3 protein. The sample shows 600,000 to 900,000 distinct CDR3 sequences, about 16% of them seen only once. CDR3 length: 13 amino acids. Germline V lookup: CDR1 MDHEN, CDR2 SYDVKM. V dropped 8 bases and J dropped 15 bases, with 23 bases sitting between them. The chain carries TRBV28 and TRBJ1-5; unclear D gene. This sequence originates from a man younger than 35 with Graves' hyperthyroidism. Sequences were obtained from blood. CDR3 nucleotide sequence: TGTGCCAGCTTTCGGCGGCCCCAATCAGCCGGGCATTTT. This encodes CASFRRPQSAGHF.